Below are 10 T cell receptor beta chains sequenced from a single sample in a study of shared clonotypes between healthy human individuals. The naive CD8 population came from CD45RO-negative cells selected for CCR7, without terminally differentiated effector memory CD45RA+ cells. Method: immunoSEQ multiplex PCR; TCRdb's copy keeps in-frame clones and lacks some. The table has a few million clones, about 94% seen once. The material sequenced was naive CD8+ T cells from PBMCs. The source of these receptors is a man between 18 and 35 years old in good health. Some clones in this sample may be carry-over from other donors' samples.

This clone is a singleton in its sample. V and J are TRBV11-2 and TRBJ2-7; 7 bases align to TRBD1. In germline, CDR1 is SGHAT, CDR2 FQNNGV. The CDR3 is 12 amino acids. J gave up 6 bases and V 4 bases, and 3 bases lay outside the gene matches. Here the CDR3 DNA reads TGTGCCAGCAGCTCGACAGGGCCCGAGCAGTACTTC. Its translation is CASSSTGPEQYF.

This rearrangement joins TRBV29-1 to TRBJ2-5; 14 nucleotides line up with TRBD2. Trimming removed 0 bases from V and 4 bases from J; junction bases left unmatched: 13. The germline gives CDR1 SQVTM, CDR2 ANQGSEA. The CDR3 consists of 19 residues. The CDR3 spells CSVEDGWGTSGSWGETQYF. DNA of the CDR3: TGCAGCGTTGAAGATGGTTGGGGGACTAGCGGGAGTTGGGGAGAGACCCAGTACTTC. The full variable domain, with the rest looked up from reference TRBV29-1 and TRBJ2-5, is SAVISQKPSRDICQRGTSLTIQCQVDSQVTMMFWYRQQPGQSLTLIATANQGSEATYESGFVIDKFPISRPNLTFSTLTVSNMSPEDSSIYLCSVEDGWGTSGSWGETQYFGPGTRLLVL.

Concerning this clone: Additional DNA sequences in this sample encode the identical CDR3. In nucleotides, the CDR3 is TGTGCCAGCAGTTTCTCCACTGAAGCTTTCTTT. Its protein is CASSFSTEAFF. The V gene is TRBV28, the J gene TRBJ1-1; D is undetermined. CDR1 and CDR2 from the germline V gene are MDHEN and SYDVKM. The V end was cut by 3 bases, the J end by 4 bases, with 3 bases between. The CDR3 has 11 residues.

This chain connects TRBV21-1 to TRBJ2-7; TRBD1 is the table's D call, not checked against the DNA. TRBV21-1 is tagged as a pseudogene. The CDR3 totals 13 residues. CDR3 sequence reads: CASSYRGTYEQYF. The CDR3 DNA follows: TGTGCCAGCAGCTACAGGGGGACCTACGAGCAGTACTTC.

V and J are TRBV5-5 and TRBJ2-1; 7 nucleotides line up with TRBD2. J gave up 7 bases and V 3 bases, and 7 bases lay outside the gene matches. The CDR3 contains 14 residues. Germline loops: CDR1 SGHKS, CDR2 YYEKEE (reference sequence). CDR3 DNA sequence: TGTGCCAGCAGCTCCTCGGGACTAAAAAATGAGCAGTTCTTC. Protein product: CASSSSGLKNEQFF.

V usage is TRBV27 and J usage is TRBJ2-7; maybe TRBD1 (6 bases). The germline V gene has CDR1 MNHEY and CDR2 SMNVEV (reference sequence). Deletions cut 5 bases from V and 2 bases from J, with 13 bases between. CDR3 length: 14 residues. CDR3 residues: CASSPSRTAYEQYF. CDR3 sequence (DNA): TGTGCCAGCAGTCCCTCCAGGACAGCCTACGAGCAGTACTTC.

V and J are TRBV27 and TRBJ2-7, with TRBD1 matching over 7 bases. Trimming at V came to 4 bases and at J to 2 bases, leaving 8 bases not matched to a gene. This CDR3 is 15 amino acids long. Germline V gene sequence: CDR1 MNHEY, CDR2 SMNVEV (reference sequence). The CDR3 coding sequence is TGTGCCAGCAGTTCCTTCCAAACAGGGGCCTACGAGCAGTACTTC. Amino acids: CASSSFQTGAYEQYF.

The chain couples TRBV4-3 to TRBJ2-1, with TRBD2 identical over 10 bases. Germline V gene lookup returns CDR1 LGHNA and CDR2 YSLEER. There are 17 residues in the CDR3. The V and J ends lost 4 bases and 5 bases, in that order; junction bases with no gene match: 11. In DNA, the CDR3 is TGCGCCAGCAGCCTCCAGGGGCTAGCGGGAGAAAACAATGAGCAGTTCTTC. Residues: CASSLQGLAGENNEQFF.

The V gene is TRBV30, the J gene TRBJ1-2; D is uncertain. Germline lookup yields CDR1 GTSNPN and CDR2 SVGIG (reference sequence). The CDR3 has 15 residues. The ends were cut back, 4 bases at V and 1 base at J, with 16 bases in the middle. In DNA, the CDR3 is TGTGCCTGGACCACCACCGTGGAGGGTAACTATGGCTACACCTTC. It specifies CAWTTTVEGNYGYTF. Using reference TRBV30 and TRBJ1-2 for the parts outside the CDR3, the full variable domain is SQTIHQWPATLVQPVGSPLSLECTVEGTSNPNLYWYRQAAGRGLQLLFYSVGIGQISSEVPQNLSASRPQDRQFILSSKKLLLSDSGFYLCAWTTTVEGNYGYTFGSGTRLTVV.

The chain couples TRBV6-5 to TRBJ2-7; D remains unclear. The CDR3 is made up of 15 amino acids. Between the trimmed V and J ends, which lost 0 bases and 3 bases, there was a span of 12 bases. Germline loops: CDR1 MNHEY, CDR2 SVGAGI. The chain's CDR3 is CASSYSSAPFYEQYF. The DNA for the CDR3 is TGTGCCAGCAGTTACTCGTCGGCCCCATTCTACGAGCAGTACTTC.